This T cell receptor (beta chain) was identified in a study of T cell clones after liver transplantation (dated by TCRdb to the late 2010s). About the full investigation: Samples were obtained from ITN030ST, a randomized trial in which withdrawal of immunosuppression was attempted within 2 years of liver transplantation. Donor-reactive T cell clones were identified by TCRbeta sequencing after a pre-transplant mixed lymphocyte reaction and then tracked in post-transplant blood. As an antigen-independent comparator for donor-reactive sequences, third party-reactive TCRbeta sequences were also identified from pre-transplant MLRs. Three of the eight recipients were HCV-positive; the others were transplanted for non-autoimmune, non-viral indications. Subjects received no induction therapy and standard immunosuppression until randomization at 12-24 months post-transplant. To count as tolerant, a recipient had to stay completely off immunosuppression for at least one year without liver enzymes climbing beyond twice the upper limit of normal. Blood samples were collected pre-transplant, then pre-randomization ahead of withdrawal, and finally post-randomization once withdrawal had either been completed or failed. The study cohort included 8 liver transplant recipients, of whom 3 were classified as tolerant and 5 as non-tolerant.

The germline V gene encodes CDR1 LNHDA and CDR2 SQIVND (reference sequence). The V and J ends are trimmed by 2 bases and 8 bases, leaving 15 bases between them. From its cysteine to its phenylalanine, the CDR3 spans 14 amino acids. The sequence is cut down to CDR3 DNA, 42 bases in frame from base 1. General conclusions and limits of the study: Low numbers of available donor cells limited the measurable donor-reactive repertoire in a couple of subjects. Because of small, heterogeneous patient numbers and non-standardized post-transplant time points, the conclusions were only preliminary. After accounting for repertoire turnover, donor-reactive detection was significantly reduced in 7 of 8 subjects for CD4 and 8 of 8 for CD8. The decline in donor-reactive sequences exceeded the decline in third party-reactive sequences, suggesting partial antigen-specific deletion that was unrelated to withdrawal success. A significant post-transplant decrease in circulating donor-reactive CD4 TCRbeta sequences was observed in most of the 8 subjects, irrespective of tolerance or HCV status. Without allograft tissue specimens, donor-reactive T cells may have migrated into the graft rather than being deleted.

High-throughput TCRbeta CDR3 sequencing of frozen genomic DNA was performed by immunoSEQ, including PCR amplification, mapping, bias correction and internal controls. The original pipeline was this. Productive rearrangements were retained, and unique TCRbeta sequences were defined by the CDR3 nucleotide sequence together with the V and J gene. For classification of a sequence as donor-reactive, at least 5-fold expansion in CFSE-low cells relative to unstimulated pre-transplant cells and a frequency of at least 0.01% were required. Minimum frequency thresholds were set for each subject based on the unstimulated sample with the lowest template count, ensuring at least 90% detection power. Jensen-Shannon divergence between the top 1000 TCRbeta sequences post-transplant and pre-transplant was used to measure repertoire turnover. Two-sided Fisher's exact tests were used to test for changes in the detection of donor-reactive sequences. TCRdb's version of the immuneACCESS table is confined to in-frame rearrangements and falls short of the full clone set. An unresolved V gene accounts for under half of the shortfall where checked; the remainder is of unknown origin. V, J and clone size reflect that table, while D and trimming were determined from the DNA. A total of around 110,000 clones appear in this sample, over 75% of them only once. The ten largest clonotypes hold approximately 0.84% of the sample.

Thawed unstimulated PBMCs were stained for CD3, CD4 and CD8 and FACS-sorted into CD3+CD4+ and CD3+CD8+ populations. All 8 studied subjects were randomized to withdrawal of immunosuppression. Genomic DNA was isolated with the Qiagen DNeasy Blood and Tissue Kit. Regarding this clone: The antigen this receptor binds is unknown. No base quality information exists; no much larger clone differs at one position.

This specimen was CD4+ T cells from blood, taken 12 months after liver transplant. The receptor was isolated from a human patient who received a liver transplant. Following transplantation, part of the T cell population may be supplied by the graft donor rather than the patient. The chain joins TRBV19 to TRBJ1-2; TRBD1 is a weak D gene call, 6 bases matching. DNA sequence: TGTGCCAGTAGTATAAACAGGGAACGTCGGGGCTACACCTTC. Translated, this is CASSINRERRGYTF.